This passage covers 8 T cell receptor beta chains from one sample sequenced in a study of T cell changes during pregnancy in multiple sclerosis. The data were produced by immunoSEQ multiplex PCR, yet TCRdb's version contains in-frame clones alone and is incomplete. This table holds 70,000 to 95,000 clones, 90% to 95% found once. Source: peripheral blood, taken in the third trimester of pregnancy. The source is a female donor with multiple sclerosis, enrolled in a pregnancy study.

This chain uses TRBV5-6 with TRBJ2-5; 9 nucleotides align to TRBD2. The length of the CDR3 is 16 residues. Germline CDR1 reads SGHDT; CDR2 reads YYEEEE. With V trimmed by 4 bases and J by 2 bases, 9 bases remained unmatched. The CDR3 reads CASSRGTSRTQETQYF. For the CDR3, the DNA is TGTGCCAGCAGCCGGGGGACTAGCAGAACTCAAGAGACCCAGTACTTC. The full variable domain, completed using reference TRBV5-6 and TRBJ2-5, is DAGVTQSPTHLIKTRGQQVTLRCSPKSGHDTVSWYQQALGQGPQFIFQYYEEEERQRGNFPDRFSGHQFPNYSSELNVNALLLGDSALYLCASSRGTSRTQETQYFGPGTRLLVL.

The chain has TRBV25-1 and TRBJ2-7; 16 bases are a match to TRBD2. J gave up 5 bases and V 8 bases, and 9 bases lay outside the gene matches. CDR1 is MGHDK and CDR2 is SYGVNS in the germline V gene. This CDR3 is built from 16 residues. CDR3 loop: CASSGTSGRAVHEQYF. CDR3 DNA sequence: TGTGCCAGCTCCGGGACTAGCGGGAGGGCCGTCCACGAGCAGTACTTC.

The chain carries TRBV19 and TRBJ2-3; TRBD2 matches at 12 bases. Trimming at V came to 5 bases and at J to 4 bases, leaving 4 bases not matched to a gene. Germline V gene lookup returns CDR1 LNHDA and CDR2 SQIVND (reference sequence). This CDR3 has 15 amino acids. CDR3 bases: TGTGCCAGTAGTCTCGGACTAGCGGGATCAGATACGCAGTATTTT. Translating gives CASSLGLAGSDTQYF.

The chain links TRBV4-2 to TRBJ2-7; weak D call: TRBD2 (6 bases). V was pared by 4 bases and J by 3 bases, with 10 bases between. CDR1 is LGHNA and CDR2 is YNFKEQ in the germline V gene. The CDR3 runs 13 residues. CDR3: CASSPAEGYEQYF. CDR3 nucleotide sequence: TGTGCCAGCAGCCCCGCGGAGGGCTACGAGCAGTACTTC.

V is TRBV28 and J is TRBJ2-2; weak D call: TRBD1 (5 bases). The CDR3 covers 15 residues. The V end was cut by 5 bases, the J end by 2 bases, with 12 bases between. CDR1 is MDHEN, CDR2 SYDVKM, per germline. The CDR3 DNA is TGTGCCAGCAGTGAGTACAGGAGAAACACCGGGGAGCTGTTTTTT. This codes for CASSEYRRNTGELFF.

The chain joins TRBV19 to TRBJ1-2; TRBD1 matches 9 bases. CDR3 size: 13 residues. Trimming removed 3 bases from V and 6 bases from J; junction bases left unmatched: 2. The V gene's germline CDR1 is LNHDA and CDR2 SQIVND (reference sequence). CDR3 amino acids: CASSIRDRDGYTF. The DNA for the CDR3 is TGTGCCAGTAGTATCCGGGACAGGGATGGCTACACCTTC.

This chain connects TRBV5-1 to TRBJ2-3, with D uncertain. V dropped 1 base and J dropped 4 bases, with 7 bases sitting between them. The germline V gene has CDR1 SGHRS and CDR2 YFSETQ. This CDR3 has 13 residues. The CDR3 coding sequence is TGCGCCAGCAGCTTGCGGAGCGCAGATACGCAGTATTTT. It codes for CASSLRSADTQYF.

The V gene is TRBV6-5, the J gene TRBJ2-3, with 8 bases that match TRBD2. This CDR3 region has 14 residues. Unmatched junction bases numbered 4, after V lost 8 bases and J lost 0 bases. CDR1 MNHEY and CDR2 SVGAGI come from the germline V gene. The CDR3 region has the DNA TGTGCCAGCGGCGGGAGGCCTAGCACAGATACGCAGTATTTT. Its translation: CASGGRPSTDTQYF.